A selection of T cell receptor beta chains follows, all from one sample in a study of T cell repertoires in cytomegalovirus infection. Antigens of these TCRs are unknown. MiXCR, run by TCRdb on the reads, gives a single entry per CDR3 protein. Of 250,000 to 400,000 distinct CDR3 sequences listed, around a quarter were seen once; the top ten hold 10% to 15%. Here the sequenced sample was cultured PBMCs, taken from culture after CMV antigen stimulation. Receptor source: a human donor in good health (CMV status not recorded). Some clones in this sample may be carry-over from other donors' samples. Both conserved end residues are part of each CDR3.

J gene: TRBJ1-5
V gene: TRBV20-1
CDR3 protein: CSARDAGVSNQPQHF

J gene: TRBJ1-3
V gene: TRBV28
CDR3 protein: CASSLAGPGNTIYF

J gene: TRBJ2-3
V gene: TRBV11-2
CDR3 protein: CASSLGLWGTDTQYF

J gene: TRBJ2-3
V gene: TRBV20-1
CDR3 protein: CSARDDGRRTDTQYF

J gene: TRBJ2-3
V gene: TRBV4-3
CDR3 protein: CASSQDRGGSTDTQYF

J gene: TRBJ2-5
V gene: TRBV6-5
CDR3 protein: CASSYSTTSVIEETQYF

J gene: TRBJ2-5
V gene: TRBV12-3/TRBV12-4
CDR3 protein: CASRGQGEETQYF

J gene: TRBJ2-1
V gene: TRBV7-9
CDR3 protein: CASSPGVIGEQFF

J gene: TRBJ2-1
V gene: TRBV6-5
CDR3 protein: CASTPSSYNEQFF

J gene: TRBJ1-5
V gene: TRBV27
CDR3 protein: CASSPLSNQPQHF

J gene: TRBJ2-3
V gene: TRBV7-8
CDR3 protein: CASSLARGSTDTQYF

J gene: TRBJ2-1
V gene: TRBV4-1
CDR3 protein: CASSQDVASGSYNEQFF

J gene: TRBJ2-7
V gene: TRBV9
CDR3 protein: CASSVGGPAYEQYF

J gene: TRBJ1-2
V gene: TRBV6-1
CDR3 protein: CASSEALRGAYGYTF

J gene: TRBJ2-2
V gene: TRBV28
CDR3 protein: CASSYHDRSGELFF

J gene: TRBJ2-6
V gene: TRBV12-3/TRBV12-4
CDR3 protein: CASSPNDRGTAYGANVLTF

J gene: TRBJ2-1
V gene: TRBV24-1
CDR3 protein: CATSDASRGNEQFF

J gene: TRBJ2-1
V gene: TRBV7-2
CDR3 protein: CASSLDLPSGYNEQFF

J gene: TRBJ2-1
V gene: TRBV7-2
CDR3 protein: CASSPEVYEQFF

J gene: TRBJ2-7
V gene: TRBV2
CDR3 protein: CASSSAGPSAEQYF

J gene: TRBJ1-5
V gene: TRBV20-1
CDR3 protein: CSASGAGGTQPQHF

J gene: TRBJ2-1
V gene: TRBV12-3/TRBV12-4
CDR3 protein: CASSTGTSGRIDNEQFF

J gene: TRBJ1-5
V gene: TRBV7-9
CDR3 protein: CASSLTGFNQPQHF

J gene: TRBJ1-2
V gene: TRBV6-2/TRBV6-3
CDR3 protein: CASSVDGSYGYTF

J gene: TRBJ2-3
V gene: TRBV5-6
CDR3 protein: CASSPEVEGADTQYF

J gene: TRBJ2-2
V gene: TRBV10-3
CDR3 protein: CAISESPNTGELFF

J gene: TRBJ2-1
V gene: TRBV11-3
CDR3 protein: CASSAWSGEQFF

J gene: TRBJ2-6
V gene: TRBV30
CDR3 protein: CAWDRDSGANVLTF

J gene: TRBJ2-7
V gene: TRBV6-5
CDR3 protein: CASSRTSGFSYEQYF

J gene: TRBJ1-4
V gene: TRBV24-1
CDR3 protein: CATSDPSGATNEKLFF

J gene: TRBJ1-5
V gene: TRBV6-1
CDR3 protein: CASSEAGGDQPQHF

J gene: TRBJ2-5
V gene: TRBV4-1
CDR3 protein: CASSQDPTDQETQYF

J gene: TRBJ2-1
V gene: TRBV6-2/TRBV6-3
CDR3 protein: CASSFRPAGQFF

J gene: TRBJ2-7
V gene: TRBV28
CDR3 protein: CASSDEQGAGEQYF

J gene: TRBJ2-1
V gene: TRBV12-3/TRBV12-4
CDR3 protein: CASSFGGLAETYNEQFF

J gene: TRBJ1-1
V gene: TRBV7-2
CDR3 protein: CASSLELKAFF

J gene: TRBJ1-1
V gene: TRBV30
CDR3 protein: CAGAQRSTEAFF

J gene: TRBJ2-1
V gene: TRBV11-2
CDR3 protein: CASSLAGQSYNEQFF

J gene: TRBJ1-1
V gene: TRBV19
CDR3 protein: CASTRRGGQMNTEAFF

J gene: TRBJ2-1
V gene: TRBV7-8
CDR3 protein: CASSPQRGSYNEQFF

J gene: TRBJ1-1
V gene: TRBV12-3/TRBV12-4
CDR3 protein: CASSFSPNTEAFF

J gene: TRBJ2-7
V gene: TRBV5-6
CDR3 protein: CASSLPGALGEQYF